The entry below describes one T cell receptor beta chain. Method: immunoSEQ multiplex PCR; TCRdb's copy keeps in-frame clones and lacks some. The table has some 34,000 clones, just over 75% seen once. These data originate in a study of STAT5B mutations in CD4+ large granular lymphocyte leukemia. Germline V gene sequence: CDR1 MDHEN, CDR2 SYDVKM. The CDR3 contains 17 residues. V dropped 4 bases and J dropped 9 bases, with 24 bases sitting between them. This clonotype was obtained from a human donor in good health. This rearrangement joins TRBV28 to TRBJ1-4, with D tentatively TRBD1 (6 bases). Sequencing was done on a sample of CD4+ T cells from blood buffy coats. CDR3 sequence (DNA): TGTGCCAGCAGTTCAAACCCCAGGGGTTCTTGGTTGAAAAAACTGTTTTTT. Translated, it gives CASSSNPRGSWLKKLFF.